This T cell receptor (beta chain) was identified during a study of T cells in localized non-small cell lung cancer. The germline V gene has CDR1 SGHRS and CDR2 YFSETQ. CDR3 size: 14 residues. V shed 7 bases and J shed 5 bases, with 18 bases lying between them. Study conclusions and caveats: Longer overall survival was seen with higher T cell density measured in blood. T cell clonality was highest in uninvolved adjacent lung, above tumor.

TCRdb's copy holds only in-frame clones and misses some; the assay was immunoSEQ multiplex PCR. The top ten hold about 25% of the sample, which has about 18,000 clones, about four fifths seen once. As concerns this clone: Antigen: not known.

The sequence was obtained from a female donor over 55 with stage I lung adenocarcinoma. Material: peripheral blood, obtained before any cancer treatment. The rearrangement uses TRBV5-1 and TRBJ1-2, with no clear D. The CDR3 here is CASSNGEPHYGYTF. CDR3 bases: TGCGCCAGCTCAAATGGGGAGCCCCATTATGGCTACACCTTC.